Shown below are 31 T cell receptor beta chains from a single sample sequenced in a study of technical replicates of blood from a handful of donors. The table came from immunoSEQ multiplex PCR; TCRdb's copy has only in-frame clones and leaves some out. The sample has around 58,000 clones; approximately 90% are singletons. Sequencing was performed on PBMCs. Receptors were obtained from a human donor in good health. Some clones in this sample may be carry-over from other donors' samples.

This rearrangement joins TRBV6-1 to TRBJ2-7; 14 bases line up with TRBD2. Germline V gene lookup returns CDR1 MNHNS and CDR2 SASEGT. Trimming cost V 1 base and J 2 bases; bases outside gene matches: 1. The CDR3 covers 16 residues. The CDR3 is CASSEGLAGGAYEQYF. CDR3 DNA: TGTGCCAGCAGTGAAGGACTAGCGGGAGGGGCCTACGAGCAGTACTTC.

This chain connects TRBV27 to TRBJ1-2; 7 nucleotides align to TRBD1. The trim removed 2 bases at V and 2 bases at J, leaving 2 bases unmatched. The CDR3 spans 14 residues. Germline CDR1 reads MNHEY; CDR2 reads SMNVEV (reference sequence). CDR3 amino acids: CASSLQGGNYGYTF. The CDR3 nucleotides are TGTGCCAGCAGTTTACAGGGGGGCAACTATGGCTACACCTTC.

The chain carries TRBV5-1 and TRBJ2-1; 11 bases are shared with TRBD2. This CDR3 has 18 amino acids. V trimming: 5 bases; J trimming: 0 bases; junction bases outside the gene matches: 10. Germline V gene data show CDR1 as SGHRS and CDR2 as YFSETQ. The DNA of the CDR3 is TGCGCCAGCAGACTGGTTAGCGGGGGGGCCAGCTCCTACAATGAGCAGTTCTTC. Amino acid sequence: CASRLVSGGASSYNEQFF.

This chain joins TRBV4-1 and TRBJ1-5; D not certain. V shed 1 base and J shed 4 bases, with 8 bases lying between them. Germline assignment: CDR1 MGHRA and CDR2 YSYEKL. The CDR3 covers 14 residues. The CDR3 loop reads CASSQVVGNQPQHF. The CDR3 DNA sequence: TGCGCCAGCAGCCAAGTAGTCGGGAATCAGCCCCAGCATTTT.

The chain recombines TRBV7-2 with TRBJ2-7; D remains unclear. The V end was cut by 5 bases, the J end by 1 base, with 3 bases between. The germline CDR1 and CDR2 sequences are SGHTA and FQGNSA. The CDR3 runs to 11 residues. The CDR3 DNA reads TGTGCCAGCAGCCCATCCTACGAGCAGTACTTC. It encodes CASSPSYEQYF.

The chain recombines TRBV5-6 with TRBJ2-1; D possibly corresponds to TRBD2 (7 bases). The germline V gene encodes CDR1 SGHDT and CDR2 YYEEEE. The V and J ends lost 2 bases and 4 bases respectively, with 25 bases between them. The CDR3 spans 19 residues. CDR3 sequence reads: CASSLKGEGSSGSYNEQFF. DNA for the CDR3: TGTGCCAGCAGCTTAAAGGGGGAAGGGTCTAGCGGCTCGTACAATGAGCAGTTCTTC.

This chain links TRBV25-1 with TRBJ2-3, with D perhaps matching TRBD1 (5 bases). The V end lost 0 bases, the J end lost 4 bases, and 8 bases lay between the germline ends. Germline V CDR1 and CDR2: MGHDK, SYGVNS. This CDR3 has 14 amino acids. Here the CDR3 DNA reads TGTGCCAGCAGTGAATATAGGGGTGCAGATACGCAGTATTTT. Translating it yields CASSEYRGADTQYF.

The V and J genes are TRBV4-3 and TRBJ2-7, with 8 bases identical to TRBD1. This CDR3 has 14 amino acids. The junction had 6 bases not matched to a gene; V was cut back by 3 bases and J by 5 bases. Germline values: CDR1 LGHNA, CDR2 YSLEER. The CDR3 reads CASSQLTGDDEQYF. CDR3 sequence (DNA): TGCGCCAGCAGCCAGTTGACAGGGGACGACGAGCAGTACTTC.

The V gene is TRBV11-1, the J gene TRBJ1-5, with 9 nucleotides matching TRBD1. The CDR3 extends over 15 amino acids. Trimming cost V 5 bases and J 5 bases; bases outside gene matches: 7. Germline CDR1 is SGHAT and CDR2 is FQDESV (reference sequence). The CDR3 coding sequence is TGTGCCAGCAGCAGGGGGGGACAGGGTCATCAGCCCCAGCATTTT. Protein sequence: CASSRGGQGHQPQHF.

The chain links TRBV4-3 to TRBJ2-2; 10 bases agree with TRBD1. V trimming: 4 bases; J trimming: 7 bases; junction bases outside the gene matches: 6. The CDR3 totals 15 residues. Germline-derived CDR1 and CDR2 are LGHNA and YSLEER. CDR3 sequence reads: CASSRGTGVVGELFF. As DNA, the CDR3 is TGCGCCAGCAGCCGCGGGACAGGGGTTGTCGGGGAGCTGTTTTTT.

V and J are TRBV5-1 and TRBJ1-1, with 8 bases that match TRBD1. This CDR3 is built from 13 residues. Per the germline V gene, CDR1 is SGHRS and CDR2 is YFSETQ. Trimming at V came to 8 bases and at J to 0 bases, leaving 3 bases not matched to a gene. The CDR3: CASSGGMNTEAFF. CDR3 DNA: TGCGCCAGTTCAGGGGGCATGAACACTGAAGCTTTCTTT. Looking up the rest from reference TRBV5-1 and TRBJ1-1 gives the full variable domain: KAGVTQTPRYLIKTRGQQVTLSCSPISGHRSVSWYQQTPGQGLQFLFEYFSETQRNKGNFPGRFSGRQFSNSRSEMNVSTLELGDSALYLCASSGGMNTEAFFGQGTRLTVV.

This chain joins TRBV11-3 and TRBJ2-2; 9 bases align to TRBD1. CDR1 SGHNT and CDR2 YENEEA come from the germline V gene. Trimming cost V 5 bases and J 4 bases; bases outside gene matches: 11. The CDR3 is 17 amino acids. CDR3 DNA: TGTGCCAGCAGCCTAAGGGGACAGGGTTCTATCACCGGGGAGCTGTTTTTT. Protein sequence: CASSLRGQGSITGELFF.

The chain employs TRBV19 and TRBJ1-6, with 7 bases matching TRBD1. CDR1 is LNHDA and CDR2 is SQIVND in the germline V gene (reference sequence). The CDR3 extends over 15 amino acids. Trimming at V came to 2 bases and at J to 6 bases, leaving 4 bases not matched to a gene. CDR3 residues: CASSISGQSNSPLHF. In DNA form, the CDR3 reads TGTGCCAGTAGTATATCGGGACAGAGTAATTCACCCCTCCACTTT.

The chain links TRBV6-6 to TRBJ2-5; 7 nucleotides match TRBD2. This CDR3 is built from 16 residues. Germline CDR1 reads MNHNY; CDR2 reads SVGAGI (reference sequence). J was trimmed by 3 bases and V by 4 bases; bases with no gene match: 11. The CDR3, as DNA: TGTGCCAGCAGTTCCTTCCACGGGCTAGCGGAAGAGACCCAGTACTTC. It is translated as CASSSFHGLAEETQYF.

The chain couples TRBV13 to TRBJ2-1; 9 bases fit TRBD2. This CDR3 comprises 16 residues. Germline V CDR1 and CDR2: PRHDT, FYEKMQ (reference sequence). The V gene end was trimmed by 2 bases and the J gene end by 10 bases; junction bases not matched to a gene: 12. In DNA, the CDR3 is TGTGCCAGCAGCTTAAAGTTCTTAGCGGGGGCCCGAGAGCAGTTCTTC. Its translation is CASSLKFLAGAREQFF.

The chain links TRBV10-3 to TRBJ1-5; TRBD1 is a possible D gene (5 bases). From germline, CDR1 is ENHRY and CDR2 SYGVKD. V gave up 0 bases and J gave up 10 bases, with 7 bases separating them. The CDR3 has 12 residues. The chain's CDR3 is CAISESRGPQHF. The CDR3 bases are TGTGCCATCAGTGAGTCGCGGGGCCCCCAGCATTTT.

V gene TRBV6-5 combines with J gene TRBJ2-1; no definite D call. From germline, CDR1 is MNHEY and CDR2 SVGAGI. V lost 2 bases to trimming and J lost 0 bases, with 8 bases between them. CDR3 length: 15 amino acids. Written as DNA, the CDR3 is TGTGCCAGCAGTTACGTGCCTAGCTCCTACAATGAGCAGTTCTTC. Amino acid sequence: CASSYVPSSYNEQFF.

This clone showed up just a few times. The chain uses TRBV18 and TRBJ1-1; D is uncertain. Trimming left V 0 bases short and J 3 bases short, with 5 bases between. CDR1 and CDR2 (germline): KGHSH, LQKENI. The CDR3 loop spans 13 amino acids. The CDR3 nucleotides are TGTGCCAGCTCACCACCACTGGACACTGAAGCTTTCTTT. Protein product: CASSPPLDTEAFF. The whole variable domain, filled in from reference TRBV18 and TRBJ1-1, reads NAGVMQNPRHLVRRRGQEARLRCSPMKGHSHVYWYRQLPEEGLKFMVYLQKENIIDESGMPKERFSAEFPKEGPSILRIQQVVRGDSAAYFCASSPPLDTEAFFGQGTRLTVV.

The V gene is TRBV6-5, the J gene TRBJ1-2; tentatively, D is TRBD1 (6 bases). V gave up 0 bases and J gave up 4 bases, with 12 bases separating them. This CDR3 has 15 amino acids. Germline V lookup: CDR1 MNHEY, CDR2 SVGAGI. CDR3 residues: CASSYSKGQLYGYTF. CDR3 in DNA: TGTGCCAGCAGTTACTCGAAAGGACAGCTCTATGGCTACACCTTC.

The chain has TRBV7-8 and TRBJ2-7; 7 positions match TRBD1. Germline V CDR1 and CDR2: SGHVS, FQNEAQ. CDR3 length: 15 amino acids. V shed 3 bases, J shed 3 bases, and the junction held 8 bases outside the gene matches. CDR3 nucleotides: TGTGCCAGCAGCTTGGGGACAGAAAAAAACTACGAGCAGTACTTC. This translates into CASSLGTEKNYEQYF.

The chain links TRBV5-4 to TRBJ2-1; unclear D gene. The V end lost 0 bases, the J end lost 9 bases, and 10 bases lay between the germline ends. CDR1 and CDR2 from the germline V gene are SGHNT and YYREEE (reference sequence). The CDR3 has 13 amino acids. This CDR3 is CASSLDFTGEQFF. As DNA, the CDR3 is TGTGCCAGCAGCTTGGATTTCACGGGTGAGCAGTTCTTC.

V gene TRBV11-2 combines with J gene TRBJ1-2; D gene uncertain. CDR1 is SGHAT and CDR2 is FQNNGV in the germline V gene. The CDR3 covers 12 residues. Trimming took 2 bases from V and 6 from J, leaving 7 bases between them. The CDR3 protein is CASSLPGNGYTF. For the CDR3, the DNA is TGTGCCAGCAGCTTACCGGGGAATGGCTACACCTTC.

This clone has just one count. This chain connects TRBV30 to TRBJ2-7, with TRBD2 matching over 13 bases. This CDR3 spans 16 amino acids. CDR1 is GTSNPN, CDR2 SVGIG, per germline (reference sequence). Losses at the gene ends were 8 bases for V and 5 bases for J; bases not matched to a gene: 15. The CDR3, as DNA: TGTGCCATCCGACAGGGAGGGACTAGCGGGATCCACGAGCAGTACTTC. Residues: CAIRQGGTSGIHEQYF. The full variable domain, rest sourced from reference TRBV30 and TRBJ2-7, is SQTIHQWPATLVQPVGSPLSLECTVEGTSNPNLYWYRQAAGRGLQLLFYSVGIGQISSEVPQNLSASRPQDRQFILSSKKLLLSDSGFYLCAIRQGGTSGIHEQYFGPGTRLTVT.

This chain uses TRBV2 with TRBJ2-2; 9 bases line up with TRBD2. The J segment lost 4 bases and the V segment lost 1 base, leaving 16 bases of the junction unmatched. CDR3 length: 20 residues. Per the germline V gene, CDR1 is SNHLY and CDR2 is FYNNEI. The CDR3 bases are TGTGCCAGCAGTGAAGAATGGCCTAGCGGGGACTTCTCTCCCACCGGGGAGCTGTTTTTT. This translates into CASSEEWPSGDFSPTGELFF.

The V and J genes are TRBV7-9 and TRBJ1-1, with 7 bases that match TRBD1. Germline CDR1 and CDR2: SEHNR and FQNEAQ (reference sequence). This CDR3 comprises 17 residues. J lost 3 bases, V lost 5 bases, and 15 bases had no gene match. CDR3 DNA sequence: TGTGCCAGCAGCCCGCAACAGGGGTCCAACTGGGACACTGAAGCTTTCTTT. This sequence encodes CASSPQQGSNWDTEAFF.

CDR3 sequence (DNA): TGTGCCAGTCGGGCGGGAGGGACGAACACCGGGGAGCTGTTTTTT. It specifies CASRAGGTNTGELFF. The chain links TRBV19 to TRBJ2-2; TRBD2 matches 9 bases. This CDR3 has 15 amino acids. From germline, CDR1 is LNHDA and CDR2 SQIVND (reference sequence). The J segment lost 0 bases and the V segment lost 8 bases, leaving 4 bases of the junction unmatched.

This chain links TRBV6-1 with TRBJ2-7; tentatively, D is TRBD2 (6 bases). Deletions cut 5 bases from V and 2 bases from J, with 16 bases between. CDR1 and CDR2 (germline): MNHNS, SASEGT. The CDR3 extends over 15 amino acids. The CDR3 protein is CASSPVRGSTYEQYF. In nucleotides, the CDR3 is TGTGCCAGCAGTCCAGTCCGGGGGTCCACCTACGAGCAGTACTTC.

The rearrangement uses TRBV4-1 and TRBJ2-1, with D possibly matching TRBD2 (7 bases). CDR3 length equals 17 residues. The V gene's germline CDR1 is MGHRA and CDR2 YSYEKL. Trimming took off 1 base at V and 1 base at J, with 14 bases between the two ends. The CDR3 nucleotides are TGCGCCAGCAGCCAAGTGGGGCGGGGGCCTTCCTACAATGAGCAGTTCTTC. Translated, it gives CASSQVGRGPSYNEQFF.

This chain connects TRBV2 to TRBJ2-7; D uncertain. The germline V and J ends were trimmed by 1 base and 2 bases, with 3 bases remaining between them. The CDR3 totals 12 residues. CDR1 is SNHLY and CDR2 is FYNNEI in the germline V gene. The CDR3 bases are TGTGCCAGCAGTGAAGTCGCCTACGAGCAGTACTTC. Its translation is CASSEVAYEQYF. The variable domain in full, completed from reference TRBV2 and TRBJ2-7, reads EPEVTQTPSHQVTQMGQEVILRCVPISNHLYFYWYRQILGQKVEFLVSFYNNEISEKSEIFDDQFSVERPDGSNFTLKIRSTKLEDSAMYFCASSEVAYEQYFGPGTRLTVT.

By sample share, this clone is medium-sized. The V call is TRBV13, the J call TRBJ2-1; D is possibly TRBD2 (6 bases). The CDR3 covers 16 residues. Trimming left V 1 base short and J 1 base short, with 11 bases between. Germline V lookup: CDR1 PRHDT, CDR2 FYEKMQ (reference sequence). CDR3 sequence reads: CASSLEGGESYNEQFF. For the CDR3, the DNA is TGTGCCAGCAGCTTAGAAGGCGGGGAGTCCTACAATGAGCAGTTCTTC.

The chain joins TRBV10-3 to TRBJ2-7; possibly TRBD2 for D (6 bases). Trimming cost V 5 bases and J 0 bases, with 11 bases left between them. The CDR3 has 14 amino acids. Germline CDR1 reads ENHRY; CDR2 reads SYGVKD. CDR3 bases: TGTGCCATCAGTTACGGGGAGGCCTCCTACGAGCAGTACTTC. Protein sequence: CAISYGEASYEQYF.